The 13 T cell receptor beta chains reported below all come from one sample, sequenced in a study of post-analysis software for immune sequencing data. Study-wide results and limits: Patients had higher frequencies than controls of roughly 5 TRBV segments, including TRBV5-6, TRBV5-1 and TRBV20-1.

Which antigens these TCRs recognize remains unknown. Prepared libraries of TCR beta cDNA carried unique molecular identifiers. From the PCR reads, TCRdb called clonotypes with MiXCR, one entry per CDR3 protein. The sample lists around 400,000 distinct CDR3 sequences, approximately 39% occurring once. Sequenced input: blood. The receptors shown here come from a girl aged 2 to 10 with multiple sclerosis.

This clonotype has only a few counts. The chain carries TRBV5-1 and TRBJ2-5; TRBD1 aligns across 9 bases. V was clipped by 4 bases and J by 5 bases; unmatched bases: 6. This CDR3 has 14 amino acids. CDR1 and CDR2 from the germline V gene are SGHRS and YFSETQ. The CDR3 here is CASSPQGAAETQYF. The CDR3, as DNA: TGCGCCAGCAGCCCACAGGGGGCCGCTGAGACCCAGTACTTC.

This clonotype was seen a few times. CDR3 protein: CASEGGHQNYEQYF. CDR3 DNA sequence: TGTGCCAGCGAGGGAGGGCATCAGAACTACGAGCAGTACTTC. The chain recombines TRBV27 with TRBJ2-7; 7 bases fit TRBD2. The CDR3 has 14 amino acids. Germline CDR1 reads MNHEY; CDR2 reads SMNVEV (reference sequence). The junction had 10 bases not matched to a gene; V was cut back by 8 bases and J by 3 bases.

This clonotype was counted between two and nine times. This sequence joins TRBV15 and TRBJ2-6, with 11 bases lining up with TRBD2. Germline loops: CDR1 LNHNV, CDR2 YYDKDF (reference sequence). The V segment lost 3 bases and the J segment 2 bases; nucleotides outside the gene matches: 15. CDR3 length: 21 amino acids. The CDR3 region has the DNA TGTGCCACCAGCAGGGGGGGGTTTACTAGCGGGAGTTTGCCTGGGGCCAACGTCCTGACTTTC. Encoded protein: CATSRGGFTSGSLPGANVLTF. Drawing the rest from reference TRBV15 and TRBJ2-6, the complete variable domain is DAMVIQNPRYQVTQFGKPVTLSCSQTLNHNVMYWYQQKSSQAPKLLFHYYDKDFNNEADTPDNFQSRRPNTSFCFLDIRSPGLGDTAMYLCATSRGGFTSGSLPGANVLTFGAGSRLTVL.

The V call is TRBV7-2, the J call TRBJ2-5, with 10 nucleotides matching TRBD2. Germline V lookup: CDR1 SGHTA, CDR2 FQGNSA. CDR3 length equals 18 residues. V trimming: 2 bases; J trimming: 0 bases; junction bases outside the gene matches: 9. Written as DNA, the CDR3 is TGTGCCAGCAGCTTAACGACTAGCGGGCGGAGGTACCAAGAGACCCAGTACTTC. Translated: CASSLTTSGRRYQETQYF.

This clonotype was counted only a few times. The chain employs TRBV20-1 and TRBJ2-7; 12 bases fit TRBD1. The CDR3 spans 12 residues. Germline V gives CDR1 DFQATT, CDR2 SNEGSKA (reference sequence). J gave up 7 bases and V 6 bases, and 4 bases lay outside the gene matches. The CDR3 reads CSAGQGAYEQYF. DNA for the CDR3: TGCAGTGCGGGACAGGGGGCGTATGAGCAGTACTTC.

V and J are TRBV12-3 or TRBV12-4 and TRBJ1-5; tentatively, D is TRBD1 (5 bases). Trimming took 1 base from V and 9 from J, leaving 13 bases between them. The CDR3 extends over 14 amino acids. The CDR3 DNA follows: TGTGCCAGCAGTTTAGGGGGGATGATAGTGCCCCAGCATTTT. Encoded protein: CASSLGGMIVPQHF.

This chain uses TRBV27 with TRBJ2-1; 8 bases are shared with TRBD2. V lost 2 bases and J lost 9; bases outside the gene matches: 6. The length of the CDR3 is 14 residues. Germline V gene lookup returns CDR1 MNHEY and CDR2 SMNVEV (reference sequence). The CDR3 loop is CASSLAGGWGEQFF. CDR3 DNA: TGTGCCAGCAGTTTAGCGGGAGGATGGGGTGAGCAGTTCTTC.

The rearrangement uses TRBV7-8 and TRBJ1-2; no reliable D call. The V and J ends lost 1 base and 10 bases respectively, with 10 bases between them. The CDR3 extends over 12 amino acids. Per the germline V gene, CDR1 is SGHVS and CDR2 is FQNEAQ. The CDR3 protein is CASSLGRDSYTF. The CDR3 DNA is TGTGCCAGCAGCTTAGGAAGGGATTCCTACACCTTC.

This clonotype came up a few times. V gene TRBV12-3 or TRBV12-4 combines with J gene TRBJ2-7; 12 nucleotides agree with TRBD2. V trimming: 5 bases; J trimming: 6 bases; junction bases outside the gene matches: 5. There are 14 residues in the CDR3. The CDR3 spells CASSLLAGGREQYF. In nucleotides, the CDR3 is TGTGCCAGCAGTCTACTAGCGGGGGGACGCGAGCAGTACTTC.

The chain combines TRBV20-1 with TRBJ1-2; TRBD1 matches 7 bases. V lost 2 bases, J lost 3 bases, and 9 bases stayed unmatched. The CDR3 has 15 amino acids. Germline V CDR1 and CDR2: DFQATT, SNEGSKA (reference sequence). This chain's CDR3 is CSARRRTGRDYGYTF. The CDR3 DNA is TGCAGTGCTAGACGCCGGACAGGTCGGGACTATGGCTACACCTTC.

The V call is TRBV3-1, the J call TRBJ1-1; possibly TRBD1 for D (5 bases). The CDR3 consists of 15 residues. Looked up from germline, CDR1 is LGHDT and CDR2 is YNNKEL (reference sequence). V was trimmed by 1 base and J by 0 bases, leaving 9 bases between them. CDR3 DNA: TGTGCCAGCAGCCAAGTGGGGGGTATGAACACTGAAGCTTTCTTT. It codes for CASSQVGGMNTEAFF.

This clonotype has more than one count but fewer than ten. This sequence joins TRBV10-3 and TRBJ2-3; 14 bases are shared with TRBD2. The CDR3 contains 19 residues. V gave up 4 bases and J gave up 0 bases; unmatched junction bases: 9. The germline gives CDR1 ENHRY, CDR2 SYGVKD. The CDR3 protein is CAISAWGLAGVSSTDTQYF. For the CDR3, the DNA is TGTGCCATCAGTGCATGGGGACTAGCGGGAGTTTCGAGCACAGATACGCAGTATTTT.

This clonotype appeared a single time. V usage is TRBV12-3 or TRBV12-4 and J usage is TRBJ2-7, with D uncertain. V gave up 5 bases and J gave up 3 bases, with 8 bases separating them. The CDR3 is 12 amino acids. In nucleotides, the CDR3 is TGTGCCAGCAGTGCCTTGAGCTACGAGCAGTACTTC. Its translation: CASSALSYEQYF.